This T cell receptor (beta chain) was identified in a study of blood T cell repertoires in COVID-19. On the study more broadly: Both acute and convalescent COVID-19 samples were obtained from the United States, Italy and Spain. From T cells, B-cell-depleted T cells, or PBMCs came the material, which was cDNA or gDNA.

Methods used by the authors: Amplification of reference gene primers provided the estimated nucleated cell counts. This table comes from immunoSEQ multiplex PCR, and its TCRdb copy is limited to in-frame clones, with some not included. That table is the source of V, J and clone size, and D and trimming were worked out from the DNA. The data contain tens of thousands of clones, over 60% of them singletons. This CDR3 has 13 amino acids. Germline V gives CDR1 MNHEY, CDR2 SVGAGI. Trimming cost V 5 bases and J 7 bases, with 15 bases left between them. The TCR was taken from a human donor in a cohort sampled during active COVID-19. The chain uses TRBV6-5 and TRBJ2-7; D possibly corresponds to TRBD1 (5 bases). The sequencing input was peripheral blood. Here the CDR3 reads CASSPGKFTEQYF. DNA for the CDR3: TGTGCCAGCAGTCCAGGGAAGTTCACGGAGCAGTACTTC.